Each of the 27 T cell receptor beta chains below was sequenced from the same sample in a study of radiotherapy plus CTLA-4 blockade in lung cancer. Produced via immunoSEQ multiplex PCR; TCRdb's table is partial and in-frame only. The sample lists over 100,000 clones; over 65% were seen once. The sequencing here drew on peripheral blood, taken from a patient treated with radiotherapy plus ipilimumab. These receptors were taken from a human donor with non-small cell lung cancer that progressed on radiotherapy plus ipilimumab. Some clones in this sample may be carry-over from other donors' samples.

The rearrangement links TRBV4-3 to TRBJ1-5; no firm D call. CDR3 length: 15 amino acids. V was trimmed by 0 bases and J by 4 bases, leaving 10 bases between them. Germline lookup yields CDR1 LGHNA and CDR2 YSLEER. The CDR3, as DNA: TGCGCCAGCAGCCAAGAGTTTGGGGTGAATCAGCCCCAGCATTTT. This gives the protein CASSQEFGVNQPQHF.

The chain is built from TRBV7-2 and TRBJ1-2; 7 nucleotides line up with TRBD1. CDR3 length: 13 residues. CDR1 and CDR2 from the germline V gene are SGHTA and FQGNSA. The junction had 7 bases not matched to a gene; V was cut back by 5 bases and J by 7 bases. CDR3 region: CASSDRDRGGYTF. The CDR3 DNA follows: TGTGCCAGCAGCGACCGGGACAGAGGTGGCTACACCTTC.

The J gene is TRBJ1-2, the V gene TRBV4-1; possible D gene TRBD1, 6 bases. Germline CDR1 is MGHRA and CDR2 is YSYEKL. The V end lost 0 bases, the J end lost 7 bases, and 12 bases lay between the germline ends. The CDR3 is 14 amino acids. The CDR3 sequence: CASSQETGTGGYTF. The CDR3 DNA reads TGCGCCAGCAGCCAAGAAACAGGGACGGGTGGCTACACCTTC.

CDR3 coding DNA: TGTGCCAGCAGCTCACCTCTCGCGGGAGCCCGAACGGTTAACTATGGCTACACCTTC. Encoded protein: CASSSPLAGARTVNYGYTF. The chain is built from TRBV5-5 and TRBJ1-2; D uncertain. CDR1 and CDR2 from the germline V gene are SGHKS and YYEKEE (reference sequence). The ends were cut back, 3 bases at V and 1 base at J, with 25 bases in the middle. The CDR3 runs 19 residues.

This chain connects TRBV10-2 to TRBJ2-4; 15 positions agree with TRBD2. The CDR3 extends over 15 amino acids. V shed 7 bases and J 4 bases; nucleotides not matched to a gene: 2. Germline V lookup: CDR1 WSHSY, CDR2 SAAADI. CDR3 residues: CASNGLAGGKNIQYF. The CDR3 DNA sequence: TGCGCCAGCAATGGACTAGCGGGGGGGAAAAACATTCAGTACTTC.

This sequence joins TRBV5-6 and TRBJ2-5; TRBD1 matches at 8 bases. CDR1 is SGHDT and CDR2 is YYEEEE in the germline V gene. The V gene end was trimmed by 4 bases and the J gene end by 5 bases; junction bases not matched to a gene: 7. The CDR3 consists of 14 residues. CDR3 residues: CASSPGQGGETQYF. Here the CDR3 DNA reads TGTGCCAGCAGCCCCGGACAGGGAGGCGAGACCCAGTACTTC.

The V gene is TRBV5-1, the J gene TRBJ2-7, with TRBD2 identical over 7 bases. With V trimmed by 4 bases and J by 3 bases, 10 bases remained unmatched. This CDR3 has 15 amino acids. Germline V CDR1 and CDR2: SGHRS, YFSETQ. CDR3 sequence reads: CASSLLTSGGYEQYF. The CDR3 region has the DNA TGCGCCAGCAGCCTACTAACGTCGGGGGGCTACGAGCAGTACTTC. Variable domain in full (rest from reference TRBV5-1 and TRBJ2-7): KAGVTQTPRYLIKTRGQQVTLSCSPISGHRSVSWYQQTPGQGLQFLFEYFSETQRNKGNFPGRFSGRQFSNSRSEMNVSTLELGDSALYLCASSLLTSGGYEQYFGPGTRLTVT.

A word on this clone: Other DNA variants within this sample encode the same CDR3. This chain uses TRBV7-9 with TRBJ1-2, with a possible D match to TRBD1 (5 bases). The germline CDR1 and CDR2 sequences are SEHNR and FQNEAQ (reference sequence). The CDR3 loop spans 13 amino acids. The germline V and J ends were trimmed by 4 bases and 8 bases, with 14 bases remaining between them. The CDR3 region is CASSYGVGGGYTF. CDR3 in DNA: TGTGCCAGCAGCTACGGGGTTGGGGGGGGCTACACCTTC.

This chain connects TRBV7-2 to TRBJ2-3; no clear D. The CDR3 consists of 13 residues. Trimming took off 4 bases at V and 4 bases at J, with 9 bases between the two ends. The V gene's germline CDR1 is SGHTA and CDR2 FQGNSA. As DNA, the CDR3 is TGTGCCAGCAGCTCACAGTTGCCAGATACGCAGTATTTT. It codes for CASSSQLPDTQYF. The variable domain in full, with the rest retrieved from reference TRBV7-2 and TRBJ2-3, is GAGVSQSPSNKVTEKGKDVELRCDPISGHTALYWYRQSLGQGLEFLIYFQGNSAPDKSGLPSDRFSAERTGGSVSTLTIQRTQQEDSAVYLCASSSQLPDTQYFGPGTRLTVL.

This chain uses TRBV6-5 with TRBJ1-4, with D possibly being TRBD1 (6 bases). Germline CDR1 MNHEY, CDR2 SVGAGI. The CDR3 covers 16 residues. The V and J ends lost 0 bases and 3 bases respectively, with 11 bases between them. The CDR3 reads CASSYSWGRPNEKLFF. Written as DNA, the CDR3 is TGTGCCAGCAGTTACTCGTGGGGGCGGCCTAATGAAAAACTGTTTTTT.

The gene calls are TRBV2 and TRBJ1-1; D uncertain. This CDR3 contains 13 residues. Germline lookup yields CDR1 SNHLY and CDR2 FYNNEI. The V end was cut by 2 bases, the J end by 4 bases, with 8 bases between. The CDR3 region is CASSERQGTEAFF. CDR3 DNA sequence: TGTGCCAGCAGTGAACGGCAAGGCACTGAAGCTTTCTTT.

Comment on this clone: This sample includes further DNA sequences coding for the same CDR3. V and J are TRBV5-4 and TRBJ2-3, with 11 bases matching TRBD2. This CDR3 comprises 16 residues. Germline CDR1 SGHNT, CDR2 YYREEE (reference sequence). V shed 4 bases, J shed 0 bases, and the junction held 4 bases outside the gene matches. The CDR3 here is CASSGLAGGSTDTQYF. DNA for the CDR3: TGTGCCAGCAGCGGGCTAGCGGGGGGAAGCACAGATACGCAGTATTTT.

The chain recombines TRBV2 with TRBJ1-6; no reliable D call. Germline V gives CDR1 SNHLY, CDR2 FYNNEI. This CDR3 has 15 residues. The V end was cut by 2 bases, the J end by 0 bases, with 5 bases between. The CDR3 is CASSESGSYNSPLHF. The CDR3, as DNA: TGTGCCAGCAGTGAATCAGGCTCCTATAATTCACCCCTCCACTTT.

This chain links TRBV6-5 with TRBJ2-4, with D perhaps matching TRBD2 (6 bases). The CDR3 loop spans 15 amino acids. Germline loops: CDR1 MNHEY, CDR2 SVGAGI. V lost 5 bases and J lost 8, with 19 bases in between. CDR3 in amino acids: CASSDWSGGSDIQYF. CDR3 coding DNA: TGTGCCAGCAGTGACTGGTCTGGGGGGTCAGACATTCAGTACTTC.

The chain has TRBV7-9 and TRBJ1-5, with 8 bases fitting TRBD1. The V and J ends lost 4 bases and 10 bases, in that order; junction bases with no gene match: 12. Looked up from germline, CDR1 is SEHNR and CDR2 is FQNEAQ (reference sequence). This CDR3 contains 15 residues. CDR3 sequence: CASSSGDRPSGPQHF. DNA of the CDR3: TGTGCCAGCAGCTCAGGGGACAGGCCTTCGGGTCCCCAGCATTTT.

The gene calls are TRBV19 and TRBJ2-1, with 12 bases that match TRBD2. The V gene end was trimmed by 4 bases and the J gene end by 4 bases; junction bases not matched to a gene: 2. Germline-derived CDR1 and CDR2 are LNHDA and SQIVND (reference sequence). The length of the CDR3 is 15 residues. In DNA form, the CDR3 reads TGTGCCAGTAGTAGAGGACTAGCGGGGTACAATGAGCAGTTCTTC. Encoded protein: CASSRGLAGYNEQFF.

Turning to this clone: A read error may account for a junction end that differs from germline. This chain links TRBV7-7 with TRBJ2-7; 8 bases fit TRBD1. The germline CDR1 and CDR2 sequences are SSHAT and FNYEAQ (reference sequence). The CDR3 extends over 13 amino acids. The chain's CDR3 is CASSLERTGEQYF. The CDR3 DNA reads TGTGCTAGCAGCTTAGAACGGACAGGGGAGCAGTACTTC.

The rearrangement uses TRBV18 and TRBJ2-5; D may match TRBD1 or TRBD2 (5 bases each). Germline V CDR1 and CDR2: KGHSH, LQKENI. Deletions cut 1 base from V and 2 bases from J, with 8 bases between. This CDR3 is built from 14 residues. CDR3 residues: CASSPRDGQETQYF. CDR3 nucleotide sequence: TGTGCCAGCTCACCACGGGACGGACAAGAGACCCAGTACTTC.

The chain combines TRBV10-3 with TRBJ1-3; 7 bases fit TRBD1. This CDR3 is built from 16 residues. Germline trimming cut 6 bases from V and 3 bases from J; bases unmatched to any gene: 11. Germline loops: CDR1 ENHRY, CDR2 SYGVKD. The CDR3: CAISFPEGARGNTIYF. The CDR3 DNA is TGTGCCATCAGCTTCCCCGAGGGGGCGCGTGGAAACACCATATATTTT.

The rearrangement joins TRBV5-6 to TRBJ1-5; TRBD1 agrees at 8 bases. The germline CDR1 and CDR2 sequences are SGHDT and YYEEEE. V dropped 4 bases and J dropped 5; count of bases not matched to a gene: 11. The CDR3 totals 16 residues. The CDR3 spells CASSPGQGRVDQPQHF. DNA of the CDR3: TGTGCCAGCAGCCCTGGACAGGGACGGGTTGATCAGCCCCAGCATTTT.

V gene TRBV4-2 combines with J gene TRBJ2-7; 7 bases map to TRBD1. Trimming removed 8 bases from V and 1 base from J; junction bases left unmatched: 5. CDR1 is LGHNA, CDR2 YNFKEQ, per germline. The CDR3 loop spans 13 amino acids. The CDR3 sequence is CASARDSSYEQYF. Written as DNA, the CDR3 is TGTGCCAGCGCCCGGGACAGTTCCTACGAGCAGTACTTC.

This chain connects TRBV9 to TRBJ2-2; the D gene is possibly TRBD1 (6 bases). Germline loops: CDR1 SGDLS, CDR2 YYNGEE. The CDR3 length is 14 residues. V shed 5 bases and J shed 1 base, with 9 bases lying between them. The CDR3 nucleotides are TGTGCCAGCAGAACGGGACAGAACACCGGGGAGCTGTTTTTT. Its protein is CASRTGQNTGELFF.

The rearrangement links TRBV7-3 to TRBJ1-2; unclear D gene. CDR3 length: 13 amino acids. Per germline, CDR1 SGHTA and CDR2 FQGTGA. Trimming took off 5 bases at V and 4 bases at J, with 11 bases between the two ends. The CDR3 coding sequence is TGTGCCAGCAGCCCCGCCGGGGTCTATGGCTACACCTTC. Protein: CASSPAGVYGYTF.

This sequence joins TRBV9 and TRBJ2-7, with D possibly called TRBD1 or TRBD2 (6 bases each). Germline-derived CDR1 and CDR2 are SGDLS and YYNGEE. The V gene lost 4 bases and the J gene lost 7 bases, with 18 bases spanning the gap. The CDR3 has 14 amino acids. CDR3 DNA: TGTGCCAGCAGCCCAGACCCGGGGGCGGGTGAGCAGTACTTC. The encoded protein is CASSPDPGAGEQYF.

The rearrangement joins TRBV5-6 to TRBJ1-2; TRBD1 is a possible D gene (5 bases). This CDR3 has 14 amino acids. Germline CDR1 reads SGHDT; CDR2 reads YYEEEE. V lost 4 bases to trimming and J lost 8 bases, with 18 bases between them. CDR3 sequence (DNA): TGTGCCAGCAGCCCCGCCCAGGGACTATGGGGCTACACCTTC. This gives the protein CASSPAQGLWGYTF.

J is TRBJ2-7 and V is TRBV29-1; possibly TRBD2 for D (5 bases). Trimming left V 3 bases short and J 0 bases short, with 6 bases between. The CDR3 loop spans 12 amino acids. Germline V gives CDR1 SQVTM, CDR2 ANQGSEA. CDR3 DNA sequence: TGCAGCGTTGATGAGGGCTCCTACGAGCAGTACTTC. This sequence encodes CSVDEGSYEQYF.

The chain links TRBV5-4 to TRBJ2-2, with 9 bases identical to TRBD1. Germline lookup yields CDR1 SGHNT and CDR2 YYREEE (reference sequence). Losses at the gene ends were 4 bases for V and 1 base for J; bases not matched to a gene: 5. The length of the CDR3 is 16 residues. CDR3 sequence reads: CASSQGQGRNTGELFF. DNA of the CDR3: TGTGCCAGCAGCCAAGGACAGGGGAGGAACACCGGGGAGCTGTTTTTT.